This paragraph covers one TCR beta chain sequence. Its antigen is currently unknown. V was shortened by 5 bases and J by 0 bases, with 8 bases between the two germline ends. This CDR3 is 15 amino acids long. Germline V gene sequence: CDR1 SGHTA, CDR2 FQGTGA. This entry comes from a study of radiation and T cells in renal cell carcinoma. Broader study findings: No pretreatment tumor biopsies were available for baseline clonotypes. In blood, top tumor clones expanded by 2 weeks, shrinking by 4.

TCRdb's table, derived via immunoSEQ multiplex PCR, lists solely in-frame clones and lacks some. The sample shows 40,000 to 50,000 clones, 80% to 85% of them seen only once. Time point here: blood 4 weeks post-SBRT, at nephrectomy. Treatment of the sample: 15 Gy SBRT to primary tumor, nephrectomy 4 weeks later. Nephrectomy followed 15 Gy stereotactic body radiation by 4 weeks. Radiation-treated patients gave blood at baseline, week 2 and week 4. The clonotype was recovered from a woman in her 70s with renal cell carcinoma. The sequencing used blood, collected from a patient whose treatment included radiotherapy and nephrectomy. The chain is built from TRBV7-3 and TRBJ2-6; D unresolved. The CDR3 DNA reads TGTGCCAGCAGCACTGGATCCTCTGGGGCCAACGTCCTGACTTTC. Translated: CASSTGSSGANVLTF.